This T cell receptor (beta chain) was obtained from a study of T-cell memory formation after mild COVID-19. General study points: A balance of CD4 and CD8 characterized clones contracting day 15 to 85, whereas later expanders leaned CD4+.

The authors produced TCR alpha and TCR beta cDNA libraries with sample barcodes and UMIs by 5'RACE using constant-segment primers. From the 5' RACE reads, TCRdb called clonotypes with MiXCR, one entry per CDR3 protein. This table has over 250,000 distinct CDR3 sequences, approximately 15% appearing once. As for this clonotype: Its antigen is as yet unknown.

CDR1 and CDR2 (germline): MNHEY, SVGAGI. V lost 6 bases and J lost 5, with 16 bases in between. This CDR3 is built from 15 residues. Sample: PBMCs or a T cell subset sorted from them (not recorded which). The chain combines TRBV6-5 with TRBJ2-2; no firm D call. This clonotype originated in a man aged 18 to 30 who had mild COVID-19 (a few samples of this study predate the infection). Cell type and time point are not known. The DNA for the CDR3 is TGTGCCAGCAGCCAAAGGGTCAGCTTGACCGGGGAGCTGTTTTTT. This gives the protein CASSQRVSLTGELFF.